This TCR beta chain was recorded in a study of blood T cell repertoires in COVID-19. Study details: Specimens from acute and convalescent COVID-19 originated in the United States, Italy and Spain. T cells, B-cell-depleted T cells, or PBMCs supplied cDNA or gDNA.

This clone was recorded once. Produced via immunoSEQ multiplex PCR; TCRdb's table is partial and in-frame only. The table lists about 200,000 clones, 70% to 90% of them singletons. The sequence derives from a man over 45 with COVID-19, enrolled during active disease. Sequencing used peripheral blood.

CDR3 sequence reads: CASSLAGVGAGDTIYF. The CDR3 DNA is TGTGCCAGCAGCTTGGCCGGGGTGGGGGCAGGGGACACCATATATTTT. V is TRBV5-4 and J is TRBJ1-3; D perhaps matches TRBD1 (6 bases). Trimming removed 0 bases from V and 8 bases from J, with 18 bases in between. The CDR3 runs to 16 residues. Germline lookup yields CDR1 SGHNT and CDR2 YYREEE (reference sequence).